The T cell receptor (beta chain) described here comes from a study of blood T cell repertoires in COVID-19. Looking at the study overall: Researchers got acute and convalescent COVID-19 samples from the United States, Italy and Spain. PBMCs, B-cell-depleted T cells, or T cells were the source of the cDNA or gDNA that made up the material.

Seattle enrolled patients during active infection and tracked them longitudinally. Germline V gives CDR1 LNHDA, CDR2 SQIVND (reference sequence). This CDR3 region has 15 residues. Between the trimmed V and J ends, which lost 3 bases and 2 bases, there was a span of 14 bases. How the authors handled the data: From reference gene primer amplification, estimates of nucleated cell counts were derived. Clones were read by immunoSEQ multiplex PCR, and TCRdb kept only the in-frame ones, dropping some. V and J calls and clone size are copied from that table; D and trimming were computed from the DNA. The sample includes 120,000 to 150,000 clones, roughly 90% of them seen just once.

The chain is built from TRBV19 and TRBJ2-7, with D maybe TRBD1 (5 bases). The sample taken for sequencing was peripheral blood. The TCR sequence derives from a human donor with COVID-19, enrolled during active disease. The donor label of this sample is uncertain. This CDR3 reads CASSMLQVPTYEQYF. CDR3 bases: TGTGCCAGTAGTATGTTACAGGTCCCCACCTACGAGCAGTACTTC.